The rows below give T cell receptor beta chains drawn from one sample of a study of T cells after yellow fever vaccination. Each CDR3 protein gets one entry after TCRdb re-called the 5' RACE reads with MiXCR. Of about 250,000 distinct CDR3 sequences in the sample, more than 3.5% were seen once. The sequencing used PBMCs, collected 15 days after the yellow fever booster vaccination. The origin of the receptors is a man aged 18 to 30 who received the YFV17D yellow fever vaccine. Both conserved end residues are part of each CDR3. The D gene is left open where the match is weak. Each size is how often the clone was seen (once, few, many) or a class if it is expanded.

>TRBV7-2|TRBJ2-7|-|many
TGTGCCAGCAGCTTGCCTACAGATTCCTACGAGCAGTACTTC
CASSLPTDSYEQYF
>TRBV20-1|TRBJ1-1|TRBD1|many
TGCAGTGGACAGGGGAACACTGAAGCTTTCTTT
CSGQGNTEAFF
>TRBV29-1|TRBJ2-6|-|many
TGCAGCGTTTCGGGGGACTCTGGGGCCAACGTCCTGACTTTC
CSVSGDSGANVLTF
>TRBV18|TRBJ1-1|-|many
TGTGCCAGCTCACGGACCCGGGACACTGAAGCTTTCTTT
CASSRTRDTEAFF
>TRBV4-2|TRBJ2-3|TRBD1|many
TGTGCCAGCAGCCGCAGGGGGCTCGATAATACGCAGTATTTT
CASSRRGLDNTQYF
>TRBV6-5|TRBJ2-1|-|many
TGTGCCAGCAGTTACCTTGGAACTGCCTACAATGAGCAGTTCTTC
CASSYLGTAYNEQFF
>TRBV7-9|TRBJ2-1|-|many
TGTGCCAGCAGCCCTTTAGCTGGCGCCAGTTACTCCTACAATGAGCAGTTCTTC
CASSPLAGASYSYNEQFF
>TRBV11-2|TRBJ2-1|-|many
TGTGCCAGCAGTTATAGCTGGGGACCAACCTACAATGAGCAGTTCTTC
CASSYSWGPTYNEQFF
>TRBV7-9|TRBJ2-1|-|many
TGTGCCAGCAGCTTATTAGTACTAGACAATGAGCAGTTCTTC
CASSLLVLDNEQFF
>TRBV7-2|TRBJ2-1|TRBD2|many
TGTGCCAGCAGCTTAAGCTTCGGGGGGTTCTCCTACAATGAGCAGTTCTTC
CASSLSFGGFSYNEQFF
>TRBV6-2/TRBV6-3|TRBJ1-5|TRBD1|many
TGTGCCAGCAGTTATGAGGGACAGGGACCTCAGGCCCAGCATTTT
CASSYEGQGPQAQHF
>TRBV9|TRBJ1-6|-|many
TGTGCCAGCAGCGGGGCCCCCACTCCGGGTTCACCCCTCCACTTT
CASSGAPTPGSPLHF
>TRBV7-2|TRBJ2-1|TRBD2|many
TGTGCCAGCAGCTTATCAGTTCTAGCGGGGGGGCGCGATGAGCAGTTCTTC
CASSLSVLAGGRDEQFF
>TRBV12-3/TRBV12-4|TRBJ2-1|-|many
TGTGCCAGCAGTTCTCCGGGGGTGAGCTCCTACAATGAGCAGTTCTTC
CASSSPGVSSYNEQFF
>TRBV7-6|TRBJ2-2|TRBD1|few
TGTGCCAGCACCTCGGAGGACAGGGGATCCGGGGAGCTGTTTTTT
CASTSEDRGSGELFF
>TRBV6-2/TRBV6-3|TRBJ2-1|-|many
TGTGCCAGCAGTCTGGGGCCCGCGGCCAATGAGCAGTTCTTC
CASSLGPAANEQFF
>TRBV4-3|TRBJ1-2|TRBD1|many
TGCGCCAGCAGCCAAGAACGGACAGGGGATGGCTACACCTTC
CASSQERTGDGYTF
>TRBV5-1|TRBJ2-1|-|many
TGCGCCAGCAGTTCGGAGGATTACAATGAGCAGTTCTTC
CASSSEDYNEQFF